One and the same sample provided the 9 T cell receptor beta chains below, sequenced in a study of T cells in Graves' hyperthyroidism and ophthalmopathy. Authors of the study amplified TCR beta CDR3 regions from RNA transcripts. In the first-round RT-PCR of the TCR CDR3, the HTBI primer set was used. Each CDR3 protein is one row after TCRdb ran MiXCR on the multiplex PCR reads. The table records 370,000 or so distinct CDR3 sequences, roughly 14% of them present only once. The sequenced material came from blood. These receptors all stem from a woman younger than 35 with Graves' hyperthyroidism that later progressed to Graves' ophthalmopathy.

The chain employs TRBV20-1 and TRBJ1-5; 8 nucleotides match TRBD1. The V gene end was trimmed by 0 bases and the J gene end by 3 bases; junction bases not matched to a gene: 16. Germline V CDR1 and CDR2: DFQATT, SNEGSKA (reference sequence). The CDR3 covers 19 residues. The CDR3 region is CSAREGQDRLNSANQPQHF. The CDR3 DNA reads TGCAGTGCTAGAGAGGGACAGGACCGACTGAATAGTGCCAATCAGCCCCAGCATTTT.

This clonotype has ten or more counts. This sequence joins TRBV18 and TRBJ2-5; 9 nucleotides align to TRBD1. V shed 4 bases, J shed 5 bases, and the junction held 5 bases outside the gene matches. This CDR3 has 14 residues. Germline CDR1 is KGHSH and CDR2 is LQKENI. Here the CDR3 DNA reads TGTGCCAGCTCACTGGGACAGGGCTATGAGACCCAGTACTTC. Translated: CASSLGQGYETQYF. Full variable domain (missing parts from reference TRBV18 and TRBJ2-5): NAGVMQNPRHLVRRRGQEARLRCSPMKGHSHVYWYRQLPEEGLKFMVYLQKENIIDESGMPKERFSAEFPKEGPSILRIQQVVRGDSAAYFCASSLGQGYETQYFGPGTRLLVL.

This clonotype has a handful of counts. The chain carries TRBV28 and TRBJ2-7; TRBD2 agrees at 7 bases. CDR3 size: 16 residues. Germline-derived CDR1 and CDR2 are MDHEN and SYDVKM. The trim removed 3 bases at V and 2 bases at J, leaving 10 bases unmatched. The CDR3 loop reads CASSFSFGGNTYEQYF. CDR3 bases: TGTGCCAGCAGTTTTAGTTTCGGGGGGAACACCTACGAGCAGTACTTC.

The chain links TRBV27 to TRBJ2-7; D not certain. V lost 3 bases, J lost 3 bases, and 15 bases lay in between. The CDR3 runs 15 residues. Germline CDR1 reads MNHEY; CDR2 reads SMNVEV (reference sequence). In DNA, the CDR3 is TGTGCCAGCAGTTTGGGCGGTCCCCTTTACTACGAGCAGTACTTC. Amino acids: CASSLGGPLYYEQYF.

This chain connects TRBV27 to TRBJ2-7, with D possibly matching TRBD2 (7 bases). The CDR3 has 15 residues. Germline CDR1 reads MNHEY; CDR2 reads SMNVEV (reference sequence). V lost 6 bases and J lost 7, with 22 bases in between. The chain's CDR3 is CASSSGEGGLGEQYF. The CDR3 region has the DNA TGTGCCAGCAGCTCCGGGGAGGGGGGGCTGGGGGAGCAGTACTTC.

The chain carries TRBV7-2 and TRBJ2-3, with a possible D match to TRBD2 (5 bases). This CDR3 contains 16 residues. Deletions cut 5 bases from V and 0 bases from J, with 15 bases between. Germline V lookup: CDR1 SGHTA, CDR2 FQGNSA. The CDR3 reads CASSLRTFTSTDTQYF. In nucleotides, the CDR3 is TGTGCCAGCAGCCTTCGGACTTTTACTAGCACAGATACGCAGTATTTT. Full variable domain (rest looked up from reference TRBV7-2 and TRBJ2-3): GAGVSQSPSNKVTEKGKDVELRCDPISGHTALYWYRQSLGQGLEFLIYFQGNSAPDKSGLPSDRFSAERTGGSVSTLTIQRTQQEDSAVYLCASSLRTFTSTDTQYFGPGTRLTVL.

The CDR3 bases are TGTGCCAGCAGCCAAGAAGGGGAAGAGTCAGGCTATGGCTACACCTTC. It translates to CASSQEGEESGYGYTF. The rearrangement joins TRBV4-2 to TRBJ1-2; D is possibly TRBD1 (5 bases). Germline CDR1 is LGHNA and CDR2 is YNFKEQ. Deletions cut 0 bases from V and 4 bases from J, with 15 bases between. This CDR3 region has 16 residues.

This clonotype was observed many times. This chain uses TRBV6-1 with TRBJ1-2; maybe TRBD1 (6 bases). V dropped 5 bases and J dropped 0 bases, with 13 bases sitting between them. Germline V gives CDR1 MNHNS, CDR2 SASEGT. This CDR3 has 15 residues. The CDR3 coding sequence is TGTGCCAGCAGTTCCACAGGGTCGACTAACTATGGCTACACCTTC. Translating it yields CASSSTGSTNYGYTF.

Ten or more counts support this clonotype. The chain carries TRBV18 and TRBJ2-3; no reliable D call. V lost 3 bases to trimming and J lost 2 bases, with 6 bases between them. CDR1 is KGHSH, CDR2 LQKENI, per germline. This CDR3 has 13 residues. The CDR3 here is CASSPLSTDTQYF. CDR3 sequence (DNA): TGTGCCAGCTCACCCTTGTCCACAGATACGCAGTATTTT. The complete variable domain, with remaining parts taken from reference TRBV18 and TRBJ2-3, reads NAGVMQNPRHLVRRRGQEARLRCSPMKGHSHVYWYRQLPEEGLKFMVYLQKENIIDESGMPKERFSAEFPKEGPSILRIQQVVRGDSAAYFCASSPLSTDTQYFGPGTRLTVL.